The subject of this entry is one T cell receptor (beta chain). The data were obtained in a study of CD8 T cells in Susac syndrome. Germline-derived CDR1 and CDR2 are SGHNT and YYREEE (reference sequence). This CDR3 spans 13 amino acids. V shed 0 bases and J shed 5 bases, with 8 bases lying between them. Random hexamers were used to reverse transcribe an amount of about 0.5 to 1 ug RNA. Multiplex PCR with immunoSEQ amplified the TCR beta CDR3 across 54 Vbeta and 13 Jbeta. TCRdb called the immunoSEQ multiplex PCR reads again in MiXCR, with one record for every CDR3 protein. The table shows around 280,000 distinct CDR3 sequences, with 70% to 90% occurring only once.

This TCR came from a human donor with multiple sclerosis. Input material: CD8+ T cells from PBMCs. V is TRBV5-4 and J is TRBJ1-1; D unclear. CDR3 in DNA: TGTGCCAGCAGCTTGGACGGGGATACTGAAGCTTTCTTT. Translation gives CASSLDGDTEAFF.